This T cell receptor beta chain was sequenced during a study of shared clonotypes between healthy human individuals. Sequencing used immunoSEQ multiplex PCR; TCRdb keeps in-frame clones, though not all of them. Of 2 million to 2.5 million clones in the sample, less than 95% were seen once. Germline assignment: CDR1 SGHAT and CDR2 FQDESV (reference sequence). This CDR3 contains 16 residues. V lost 2 bases and J lost 5, with 19 bases in between. The material sequenced was naive CD4+ T cells from PBMCs. Subset meaning: CD45RA+ positively selected. V gene TRBV11-1 combines with J gene TRBJ2-7, with D possibly TRBD1 on 8 matching bases. The receptor was isolated from a man aged 18 to 30 in good health. Some clones in this sample may be carry-over from other donors' samples. This CDR3 is CASSLFPWTGRDEQYF. DNA for the CDR3: TGTGCCAGCAGCTTATTCCCCTGGACAGGGAGGGACGAGCAGTACTTC.